The rows below give T cell receptor beta chains drawn from one sample of a study of control samples from healthy donors and cancer patients. Assay: immunoSEQ multiplex PCR; the TCRdb copy retains only in-frame clones and omits some. The table includes over 150,000 clones, 80% to 95% detected once. Sequencing input: blood. These receptors were obtained from a young man in good health. Each CDR3 is given with its conserved first and last residue. A D gene is named only where the DNA matches it firmly. Clone sizes are given selectively: once, few, many, or a class where the clone is expanded.

TRBV29-1	TRBJ2-1	-	-	TGCAGCGTTGTGGGTAGCGGAACCTCCTACAATGAGCAGTTCTTC	CSVVGSGTSYNEQFF
TRBV19	TRBJ2-2	-	-	TGTGCCAGTAGTGCCGGGACCCTGCACGGGGAGCCGTTTTTT	CASSAGTLHGEPFF
TRBV7-3	TRBJ2-3	-	-	TGTGCCAGCAGCTTAGTGTCAGATACGCAGTATTTT	CASSLVSDTQYF
TRBV18	TRBJ2-2	-	-	TGTGCCAGCTCACTCCCCGCGGCATATCTGACCGGGGAGCTGTTTTTT	CASSLPAAYLTGELFF
TRBV18	TRBJ1-1	TRBD1	-	TGTGCCAGCTCACCCGGACAGGGGTCGCGCAGGAACACTGAAGCTTTCTTT	CASSPGQGSRRNTEAFF
TRBV21-1	TRBJ2-7	-	-	TGTGCCAGCAGCAAAGCCCTTCCGGGACTGCCAGGCGACGAGCAGTACTTC	CASSKALPGLPGDEQYF
TRBV25-1	TRBJ1-6	-	few	TGTGCCAGCAGTAACAGCGGAAGCTCCTATAATTCACCCCTCCACTTT	CASSNSGSSYNSPLHF
TRBV3-1/TRBV3-2	TRBJ1-4	-	-	TGTGCCAGCAGCCACCTGACAACTAATGAAAAACTGTTTTTT	CASSHLTTNEKLFF
TRBV7-2	TRBJ2-7	-	-	TGTGCCAGCAGCCCGTGGACAGCCTCCTACGAGCAGTACTTC	CASSPWTASYEQYF
TRBV10-2	TRBJ2-2	-	-	TGCGCCAGCCAGCTGGGGGACACCGGGGAGCTGTTTTTT	CASQLGDTGELFF
TRBV24-1	TRBJ1-2	TRBD1	-	TGTGCCACCAGTGACCCGGGGACAGGGGATAACTATGGCTACACCTTC	CATSDPGTGDNYGYTF
TRBV5-1	TRBJ2-2	-	-	TGCGCCAGCAGCTTGGGGACGGGGACGAACACCGGGGAGCTGTTTTTT	CASSLGTGTNTGELFF
TRBV2	TRBJ2-7	-	-	TGTGCCAGCAGTCCTCGGGGAGGAACCTACGAGCAGTACTTC	CASSPRGGTYEQYF
TRBV5-4	TRBJ1-6	TRBD1	-	TGTGCCAGCAGCCGGGACAGGGACAGCTCCTATAATTCACCCCTCCACTTT	CASSRDRDSSYNSPLHF
TRBV30	TRBJ2-7	TRBD1	-	TGTGCCTGGAGTGTAGGACAGGGTTCCGAGCAGTACTTC	CAWSVGQGSEQYF
TRBV5-1	TRBJ2-3	-	-	TGCGCCAGCAGCCCCCTGGACGGCCTCGGGGATACGCAGTATTTT	CASSPLDGLGDTQYF
TRBV5-4	TRBJ1-5	TRBD1	few	TGTGCCAGCAGCTCAGGGACAGATAGCAATCAGCCCCAGCATTTT	CASSSGTDSNQPQHF
TRBV7-2	TRBJ1-4	-	once	TGTGCCAGCAGCTTAAACCGTGGGTTCGATGAAAAACTGTTTTTT	CASSLNRGFDEKLFF
TRBV6-5	TRBJ1-6	TRBD1	-	TGTGCCAGCCGACAGGGGGATTCACCCCTCCACTTT	CASRQGDSPLHF
TRBV5-6	TRBJ2-3	TRBD1	-	TGTGCCAGCAGCTTGGGGACAGGGTACACAGATACGCAGTATTTT	CASSLGTGYTDTQYF
TRBV29-1	TRBJ1-4	-	-	TGCAGCGTTGTAGGGGACATGGGAGATGAAAAACTGTTTTTT	CSVVGDMGDEKLFF
TRBV4-1	TRBJ2-3	-	-	TGCGCCAGCAGCCAGGGGCAGGGTGCCTCCTTCGGCACAGATACGCAGTATTTT	CASSQGQGASFGTDTQYF
TRBV3-1/TRBV3-2	TRBJ2-4	TRBD2	-	TGTGCCAGCAGCCAAGAAGTAGCGGGGGGGCCCCAAGACATTCAGTACTTC	CASSQEVAGGPQDIQYF
TRBV7-2	TRBJ2-1	TRBD2	-	TGTGCCAGCAGATATACCAGCGGGGGGGATTACAATGAGCAGTTCTTC	CASRYTSGGDYNEQFF
TRBV9	TRBJ1-4	-	-	TGTGCCAGCAGCGTAGGGAGAGGAGCAGGGCGAGATGAAAAACTGTTTTTT	CASSVGRGAGRDEKLFF
TRBV18	TRBJ2-1	-	-	TGTGCCAGCTCACCTTATCCGGCTAGCTCCTACAATGAGCAGTTCTTC	CASSPYPASSYNEQFF
TRBV6-5	TRBJ2-7	-	-	TGTGCCAGCAGTTACGGTGGGACTGTCTACGAGCAGTACTTC	CASSYGGTVYEQYF
TRBV28	TRBJ2-7	-	-	TGTGCCAGCAGTTTATCCCAGGGAGTCGCGTACGAGCAGTACTTC	CASSLSQGVAYEQYF
TRBV6-1	TRBJ1-5	-	-	TGTGCCAGCAGTGAAGCCAATAGGGTCCCCCAGCCCCAGCATTTT	CASSEANRVPQPQHF
TRBV19	TRBJ2-2	-	-	TGTGCCAGTAGTACCCAGGGCGGGGCCACCGGGGAGCTGTTTTTT	CASSTQGGATGELFF
TRBV6-4	TRBJ2-3	-	-	TGTGCCAGCAGTGACTCGTCAGTCGCAGATACGCAGTATTTT	CASSDSSVADTQYF
TRBV4-2	TRBJ2-3	-	-	TGTGCCAGCGGTGAACCTTTAGATACGCAGTATTTT	CASGEPLDTQYF
TRBV5-1	TRBJ2-5	TRBD2	-	TGCGCCAGCAGCTTCCTTCTAGCGGGGGATCACCGGGAGACCCAGTACTTC	CASSFLLAGDHRETQYF
TRBV28	TRBJ1-1	TRBD1	-	TGTGCCAGCAGTTTTATGTTTGGGGGACAGGACCCTGAAGCTTTCTTT	CASSFMFGGQDPEAFF
TRBV2	TRBJ2-1	-	-	TGTGCCAGCAGTCGATTGACAGAGCAGTTCTTC	CASSRLTEQFF
TRBV6-5	TRBJ2-5	-	-	TGTGCCAGCAGCCCCGGGGGATTGGAGACCCAGTACTTC	CASSPGGLETQYF
TRBV2	TRBJ2-5	TRBD1	-	TGTGCCAGCAGTCGAGAACAGGGGAGAGAGACCCAGTACTTC	CASSREQGRETQYF
TRBV28	TRBJ1-3	-	-	TGTGCCAGCTGCGGGACTGCTGGAAACACCATATATTTT	CASCGTAGNTIYF
TRBV2	TRBJ1-5	TRBD1	-	TGTGCCAGCAGTCCCAGGGGGGGATTGAGCAATCAGCCCCAGCATTTT	CASSPRGGLSNQPQHF
TRBV19	TRBJ1-5	-	-	TGTGCCAGTAGTACTCGGACAACAGGGCTAAATCAGCCCCAGCATTTT	CASSTRTTGLNQPQHF
TRBV7-8	TRBJ2-7	TRBD2	-	TGTGCCAGCAGCCCCCGCCGTAGCGGGGGGATCTACGAGCAGTACTTC	CASSPRRSGGIYEQYF
TRBV4-1	TRBJ2-6	TRBD1	-	TGCGCCAGCAGGTCTTACAGGGGGAACTCCAACGTCCTGACTTTC	CASRSYRGNSNVLTF
TRBV5-1	TRBJ2-3	TRBD2	-	TGCGCCAGCAGTCAAATAGGAACCCGACTAGCGGGGAGCACAGATACGCAGTATTTT	CASSQIGTRLAGSTDTQYF
TRBV7-2	TRBJ2-7	-	-	TGTGCCAGCAGCTTAATGCGAGGCGGCGAGCAGTACTTC	CASSLMRGGEQYF
TRBV24-1	TRBJ2-1	-	-	TGTGCCACCTCGGGGGGCAACTCCTACAATGAGCAGTTCTTC	CATSGGNSYNEQFF
TRBV5-6	TRBJ2-1	-	once	TGTGCCAGCAAGGTCGAACAGGGAGACAATGAGCAGTTCTTC	CASKVEQGDNEQFF
TRBV6-1	TRBJ1-4	TRBD1	-	TGTGCCAGCAGTGGCTTGGGACAGGGGACTAATGAAAAACTGTTTTTT	CASSGLGQGTNEKLFF
TRBV18	TRBJ2-2	-	once	TGTGCCAGCTCACCGGGACATCCCACCGGGGAGCTGTTTTTT	CASSPGHPTGELFF
TRBV15	TRBJ1-1	TRBD1	-	TGTGCCACCAGCAGAGGGACAGGTAACACTGAAGCTTTCTTT	CATSRGTGNTEAFF
TRBV30	TRBJ2-5	-	once	TGTGCCTGGAAGTGGGGAGTCGGCCAAGAGACCCAGTACTTC	CAWKWGVGQETQYF
TRBV30	TRBJ1-2	TRBD1	-	TGTGCCTGGAGCGTCACGACCGGGACAGGGTTTGGCTACACCTTC	CAWSVTTGTGFGYTF
TRBV10-3	TRBJ1-5	-	-	TGTGCCATCAGTGAGCTGACAGGCACCAATCAGCCCCAGCATTTT	CAISELTGTNQPQHF
TRBV6-5	TRBJ2-3	-	-	TGTGCCAGCATTTCAGTAGGGGCAGATACGCAGTATTTT	CASISVGADTQYF
TRBV10-3	TRBJ2-1	TRBD1	-	TGTGCCATCAACCCCGGGACAGGGGTTTACAATGAGCAGTTCTTC	CAINPGTGVYNEQFF